This T cell receptor (beta chain) appears in the sequencing data of a study of blood T cell repertoires in COVID-19. Study overall: The United States, Italy and Spain provided the acute and convalescent COVID-19 samples. The cDNA or gDNA used as material had been derived from T cells, B-cell-depleted T cells, or PBMCs.

Deletions cut 4 bases from V and 8 bases from J, with 21 bases between. Germline V gene data show CDR1 as SGHRS and CDR2 as YFSETQ. There are 15 residues in the CDR3. Authors' processing steps: The authors estimated nucleated cell counts from reference gene primer amplification. The repertoire was sequenced with immunoSEQ multiplex PCR; TCRdb's copy has only in-frame clones and lacks some. V and J calls and clone size are copied from that table; D and trimming were computed from the DNA. The sample lists around 100,000 clones, around four fifths occurring once. This rearrangement joins TRBV5-1 to TRBJ1-2; D is ambiguous. Specimen: peripheral blood. The receptor was isolated from a man aged 70 or older with active or convalescent COVID-19. CDR3 DNA: TGCGCCAGCAGCCCCGGGCCAGCGCGCGAGGGAGGCTACACCTTC. Its protein is CASSPGPAREGGYTF.